This T cell receptor beta chain comes out of a study of regulatory T cells in long-lasting Graves disease (dated by TCRdb to the early 2020s). Regarding the complete study: In the newly diagnosed Graves' disease group, patients had been taking antithyroid drugs for less than 3 months. A total of some 35 samples underwent TCR sequencing: some 13 from persistent and about 20 from newly diagnosed Graves' disease patients. Patients with persistent Graves' disease were compared with patients with newly diagnosed Graves' disease using TCR sequencing and RNA sequencing of peripheral blood. The study was registered as a clinical trial and conducted in China. Overall results and qualifications from the work: Lower TCR Shannon entropy and fewer highly expanded clones were observed in persistent Graves' disease patients than in newly diagnosed patients, which suggested clonal expansion. Only the TCR beta chain was sequenced and analyzed. TRBV28, TRBJ1-2 and TRBJ2-5 were preferentially used in persistent disease, while TRBV20-1 and TRBJ2-1 were favored in newly diagnosed disease. Patients with persistent disease shared more public clonotypes (roughly 2,900) than newly diagnosed patients did (more than 900). The authors noted that the small sample size was a limitation that may lower accuracy. Peripheral blood alone was examined, since thyroid tissue, which constituted the primary lesion, could not be accessed.

The sample's time point label, in plain terms: newly diagnosed GD, antithyroid drugs for less than 3 months. For both TCR sequencing and RNA sequencing, RNA was extracted from PBMCs in TRIzol. The diagnosis of Graves' disease followed American Thyroid Association guidelines. Recruitment of patients was carried out at an endocrinology department in Xi'an, China. From each patient, around 9 milliliters of peripheral blood was collected into an EDTA anticoagulant tube. Ficoll Paque Plus density gradient separation was used to isolate PBMCs, and no additional T cell sorting was done. An Agilent 2100 Bioanalyzer and agarose gel were used to check RNA quality, while a NanoDrop 2000 measured RNA concentration. Points on this clonotype: The antigen it recognizes is unknown. No clone much larger than this one lies a single base away; base qualities are absent.

From the germline V gene (reference sequence), CDR1 is DFQATT and CDR2 is SNEGSKA. The cysteine opens and the phenylalanine closes a CDR3 of 14 amino acids. Only the CDR3 part of the read is kept: 42 bases, read in frame from the first base. The germline ends are 17 bases apart after V is trimmed by 5 bases and J by 4 bases. Library construction relied on multiplex PCR. TCRdb records Illumina HiSeq 4000 as the sequencer. CDR3 regions were amplified by Arm-PCR with iRepertoire HTBI primers to construct TCR beta libraries. Before sequencing, the PCR products underwent gel purification. The authors' analysis ran thus. Across samples, roughly 60 TRBV and 14 TRBJ segments were identified and used for gene usage analysis of CDR3 amino acid clonotypes. COPE and FqMerger were used to merge filtered high-quality paired reads into contigs. BLAST was used to align contigs to IMGT TRBV, TRBD and TRBJ reference genes, and CDR3 was defined according to IMGT. Any clonotype with a frequency above 0.1% was classified as a highly expanded clone. Shannon entropy was used to measure repertoire diversity, and the Gini coefficient was used to measure V-J evenness. Public clonotypes were defined as clonotypes shared by more than one individual. The public reads were reprocessed in TCRdb via fastp at Q25 and MiXCR, keeping in-frame beta chains. Rows matching on CDR3 protein sequence are summarized as one entry with the most common DNA and genes. These V and J calls rely on TCRdb rather than the paper's analysis. The sample yields more than 450,000 distinct CDR3 sequences; under 20% were counted once. Jointly, the top ten make up more than 10% of the sample.

These data were also filed under a second study, of T cells in Graves' hyperthyroidism and ophthalmopathy. Per that second paper: A patient counted as having stable Graves' hyperthyroidism if no progression to ophthalmopathy occurred over 18 months of follow-up. Hyperthyroidism patients were aged 18 to 65 years and newly diagnosed, with disease duration of less than 2 months. Any patient with an uncontrolled infection, another autoimmune disease, pregnancy or lactation was excluded. Diagnoses relied on clinical symptoms, serum thyroxine and TRAb, thyroid ultrasound and orbital computed tomography. The TCR CDR3 was subjected to a first round of RT-PCR using the HTBI primer set and the Qiagen OneStep RT-PCR kit. Blood samples also contained most of the expanded thyroid clonotypes (frequency above 0.001), which suggests that blood repertoires may reflect thyroid immune responses. A model built on a 13 V-J signature distinguished ophthalmopathy from stable hyperthyroidism, reaching about 89% sensitivity and approximately 83% specificity in cross-validation and 80%/75% in testing. In validation, the model predicted progression to ophthalmopathy a median of roughly 6.5 months before onset, with about 64% sensitivity and about 72% specificity. A discovery cohort of about a hundred patients, 43 with Graves' ophthalmopathy and approximately 57 with stable Graves' hyperthyroidism, was used to find distinguishing TCR V-J signatures. Prospective prediction of ophthalmopathy was tested in an independent validation cohort of 18 hyperthyroidism patients and some 17 patients who later progressed to ophthalmopathy. The roughly 91 discovery patients were randomly divided into training and test sets at a 7:3 ratio. Thyroid tissue and blood T-cell repertoires from six Graves' hyperthyroidism patients were also compared in the study. After sampling, hyperthyroidism patients received methimazole starting at 30 mg daily, and ophthalmopathy patients received high-dose intravenous methylprednisolone. Libraries were constructed in a second round of multiplex PCR, after which size selection and purification were carried out. The libraries were sequenced on an Illumina HiSeq2000 using paired-end 100 bp reads. SOAPnuke was used to process the raw data, with reads discarded if the reads contained adapters or uncalled bases, had a mean Phred below 15, or lacked an exact constant-primer or identifier match. COPE v1.2.5 was used to merge the high-quality paired reads, and each unique nucleotide sequence was defined as a clonotype. MiTCR v1.1 was used to align clonotypes to the IMGT TRBV, TRBD and TRBJ reference segments. Analysis was restricted to V-J combinations with a frequency above 0.0001, which covered roughly 99% of repertoires. A TCS score was defined as the ratio between F50 (clonal expansion) and ExV (chaos), using BLOSUM62-based TCRdist between CDR3 peptides within each V-J. Welch's t-statistics and random forest reduced 500 to 650 V-J features to around 14, which were used in a naive Bayes classifier (R e1071). Sample size was not statistically predetermined, and blinding of investigators to group allocation was not performed. The paper reports TCR Vbeta CDR3 sequencing of fewer than 150 peripheral blood samples: around 45 ophthalmopathy, under 80 hyperthyroidism and approximately 17 progressor patients.

Sequencing used peripheral blood mononuclear cells (PBMCs), obtained at new diagnosis, from a patient treated with antithyroid drugs. The chain is made from TRBV20-1 and TRBJ1-2; TRBD1 could be the D gene, as 5 bases match. The receptor was isolated from a man aged 35 to 55 with Graves disease. Donor details come from another sample of the same person, matched by shared clones. The CDR3 here reads CSAQGTDRGYGYTF. Read as DNA, the sequence is TGCAGTGCTCAAGGGACCGATCGCGGCTATGGCTACACCTTC.